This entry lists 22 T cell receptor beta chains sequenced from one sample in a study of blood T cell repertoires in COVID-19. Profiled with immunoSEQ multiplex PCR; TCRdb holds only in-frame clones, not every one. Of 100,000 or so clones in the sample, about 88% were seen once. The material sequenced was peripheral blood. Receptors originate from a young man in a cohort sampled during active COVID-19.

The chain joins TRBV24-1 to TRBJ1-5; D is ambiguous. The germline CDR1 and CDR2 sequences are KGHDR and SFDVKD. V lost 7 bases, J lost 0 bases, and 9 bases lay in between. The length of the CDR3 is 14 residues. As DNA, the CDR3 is TGTGCCACCAGCCCAAACTTTAGCAATCAGCCCCAGCATTTT. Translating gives CATSPNFSNQPQHF.

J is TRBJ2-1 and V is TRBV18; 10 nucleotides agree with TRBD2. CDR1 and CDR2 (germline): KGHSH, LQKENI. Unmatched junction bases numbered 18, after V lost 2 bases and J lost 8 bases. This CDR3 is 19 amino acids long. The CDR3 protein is CASSPTFPERGGRRYEQFF. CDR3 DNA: TGTGCCAGCTCACCAACGTTTCCTGAGCGGGGGGGCCGGCGTTATGAGCAGTTCTTC.

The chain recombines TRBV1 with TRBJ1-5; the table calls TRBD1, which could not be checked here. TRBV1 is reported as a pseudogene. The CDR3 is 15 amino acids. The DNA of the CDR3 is TGCACCAGCAGCCTACAGGGGGCGGGGTATCAGCCCCAGCATTTT. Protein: CTSSLQGAGYQPQHF.

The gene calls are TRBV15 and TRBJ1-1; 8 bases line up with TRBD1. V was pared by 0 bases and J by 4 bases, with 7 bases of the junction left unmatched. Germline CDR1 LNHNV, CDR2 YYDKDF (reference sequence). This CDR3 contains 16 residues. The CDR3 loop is CATSRDPQGGGTEAFF. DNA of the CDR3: TGTGCCACCAGCAGAGATCCACAGGGGGGTGGCACTGAAGCTTTCTTT.

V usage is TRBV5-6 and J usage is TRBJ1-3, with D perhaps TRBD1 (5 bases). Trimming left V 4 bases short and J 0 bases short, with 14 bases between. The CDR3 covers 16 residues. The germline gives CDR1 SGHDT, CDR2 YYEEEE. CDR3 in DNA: TGTGCCAGCAGCATAACACGACAGAGCTCTGGAAACACCATATATTTT. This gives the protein CASSITRQSSGNTIYF.

The CDR3 bases are TGTGCCAGCAGCCGCCAAGCGAACACTGAAGCTTTCTTT. Its translation: CASSRQANTEAFF. The genes are TRBV14 and TRBJ1-1; no clear D gene. The CDR3 is 13 amino acids. Per germline, CDR1 SGHDN and CDR2 FVKESK. V dropped 4 bases and J dropped 1 base, with 7 bases sitting between them.

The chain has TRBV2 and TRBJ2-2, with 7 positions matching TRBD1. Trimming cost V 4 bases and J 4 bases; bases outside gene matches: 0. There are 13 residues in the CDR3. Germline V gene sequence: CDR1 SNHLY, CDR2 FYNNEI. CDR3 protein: CASSGDSTGELFF. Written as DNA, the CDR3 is TGTGCCAGCAGTGGGGACAGCACCGGGGAGCTGTTTTTT.

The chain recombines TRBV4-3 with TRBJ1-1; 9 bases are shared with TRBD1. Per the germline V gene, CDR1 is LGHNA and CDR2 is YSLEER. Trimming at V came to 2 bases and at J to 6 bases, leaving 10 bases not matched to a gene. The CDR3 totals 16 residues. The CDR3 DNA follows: TGCGCCAGCAGCCAAAACCCCGGGACAGGGTCCGCTGAAGCTTTCTTT. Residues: CASSQNPGTGSAEAFF.

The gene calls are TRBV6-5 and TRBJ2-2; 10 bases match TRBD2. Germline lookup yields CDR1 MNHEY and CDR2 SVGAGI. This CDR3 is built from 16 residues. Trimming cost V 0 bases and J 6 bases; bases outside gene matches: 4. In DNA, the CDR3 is TGTGCCAGCAGTTACTCGAATCTAGCGGGGGCCGGGGAGCTGTTTTTT. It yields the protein CASSYSNLAGAGELFF.

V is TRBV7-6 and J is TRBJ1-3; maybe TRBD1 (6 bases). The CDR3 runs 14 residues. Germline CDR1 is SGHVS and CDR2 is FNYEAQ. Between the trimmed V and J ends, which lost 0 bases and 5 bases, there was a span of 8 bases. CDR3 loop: CASSLARDRNTIYF. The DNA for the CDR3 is TGTGCCAGCAGCTTAGCCCGGGACAGAAACACCATATATTTT.

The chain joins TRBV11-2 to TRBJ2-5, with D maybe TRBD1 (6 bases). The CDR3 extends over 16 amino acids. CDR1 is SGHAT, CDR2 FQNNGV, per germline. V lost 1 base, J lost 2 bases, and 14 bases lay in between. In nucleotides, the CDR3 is TGTGCCAGCAGCTTAGGGGACACCAGAACTCAAGAGACCCAGTACTTC. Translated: CASSLGDTRTQETQYF.

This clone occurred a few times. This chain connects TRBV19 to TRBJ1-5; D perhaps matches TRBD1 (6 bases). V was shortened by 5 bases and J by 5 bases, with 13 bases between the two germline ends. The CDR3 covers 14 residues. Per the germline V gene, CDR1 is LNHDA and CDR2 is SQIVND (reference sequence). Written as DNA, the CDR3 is TGTGCCAGTAGTCCACAGTCAGGGGATCAGCCCCAGCATTTT. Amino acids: CASSPQSGDQPQHF.

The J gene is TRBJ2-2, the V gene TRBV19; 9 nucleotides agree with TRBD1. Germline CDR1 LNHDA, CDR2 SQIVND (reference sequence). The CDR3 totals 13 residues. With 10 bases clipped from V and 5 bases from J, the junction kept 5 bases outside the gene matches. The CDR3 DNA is TGTGCCACGGGACAGGGTGGTACCGGGGAGCTGTTTTTT. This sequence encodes CATGQGGTGELFF.

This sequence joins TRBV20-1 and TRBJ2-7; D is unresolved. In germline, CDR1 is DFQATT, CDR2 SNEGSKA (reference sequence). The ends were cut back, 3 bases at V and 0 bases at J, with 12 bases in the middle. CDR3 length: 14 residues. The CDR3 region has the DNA TGCAGTGCTAGTCGGCAGGTTCTCTCCTACGAGCAGTACTTC. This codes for CSASRQVLSYEQYF.

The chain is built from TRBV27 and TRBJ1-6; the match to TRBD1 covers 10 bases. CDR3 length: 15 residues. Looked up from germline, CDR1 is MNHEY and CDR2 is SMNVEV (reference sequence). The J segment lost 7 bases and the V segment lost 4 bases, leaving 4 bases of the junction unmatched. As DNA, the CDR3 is TGTGCCAGCAGTTACGGACAGGGGGGGAATTCACCCCTCCACTTT. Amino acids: CASSYGQGGNSPLHF.

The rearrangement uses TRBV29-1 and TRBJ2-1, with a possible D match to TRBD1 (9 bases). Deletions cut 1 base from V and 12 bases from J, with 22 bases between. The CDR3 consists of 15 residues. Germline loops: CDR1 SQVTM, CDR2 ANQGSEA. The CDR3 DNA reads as TGCAGCGTTGAAGTATTGGGACAGGGCCTAGCGGGGCAGTTCTTC. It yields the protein CSVEVLGQGLAGQFF.

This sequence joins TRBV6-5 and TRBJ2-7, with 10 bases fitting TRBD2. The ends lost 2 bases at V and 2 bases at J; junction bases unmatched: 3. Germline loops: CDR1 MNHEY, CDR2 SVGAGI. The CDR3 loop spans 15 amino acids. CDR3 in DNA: TGTGCCAGCAGTTACGACACTAGCGGGGCCTACGAGCAGTACTTC. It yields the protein CASSYDTSGAYEQYF.

The CDR3 bases are TGCGCCAGCAGTAGAGGGGGTAAGGAAGAGACCCAGTACTTC. This codes for CASSRGGKEETQYF. This sequence joins TRBV5-1 and TRBJ2-5, with TRBD1 as a possible D gene (6 bases). The ends were cut back, 5 bases at V and 3 bases at J, with 14 bases in the middle. CDR3 length: 14 amino acids. Germline V gives CDR1 SGHRS, CDR2 YFSETQ.

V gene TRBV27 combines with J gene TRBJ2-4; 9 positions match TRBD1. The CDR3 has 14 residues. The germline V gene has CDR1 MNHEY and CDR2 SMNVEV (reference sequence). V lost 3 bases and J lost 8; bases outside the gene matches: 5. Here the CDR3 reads CASSLAGQGYIQYF. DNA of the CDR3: TGTGCCAGCAGTTTGGCGGGACAGGGTTACATTCAGTACTTC.

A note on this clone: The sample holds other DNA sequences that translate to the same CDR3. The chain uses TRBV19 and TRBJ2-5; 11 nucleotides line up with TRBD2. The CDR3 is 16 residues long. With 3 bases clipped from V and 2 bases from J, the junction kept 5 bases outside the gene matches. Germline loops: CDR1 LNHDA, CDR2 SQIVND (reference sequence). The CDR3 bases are TGTGCCAGTAGTATGGGTCTAGCGGGGGGACAAGAGACCCAGTACTTC. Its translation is CASSMGLAGGQETQYF.

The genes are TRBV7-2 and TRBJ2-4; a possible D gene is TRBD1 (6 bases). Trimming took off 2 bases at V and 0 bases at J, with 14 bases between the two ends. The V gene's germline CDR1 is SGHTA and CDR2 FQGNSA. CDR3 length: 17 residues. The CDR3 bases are TGTGCCAGCAGCTTACCGAGGACAGACCTAGCCAAAAACATTCAGTACTTC. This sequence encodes CASSLPRTDLAKNIQYF.

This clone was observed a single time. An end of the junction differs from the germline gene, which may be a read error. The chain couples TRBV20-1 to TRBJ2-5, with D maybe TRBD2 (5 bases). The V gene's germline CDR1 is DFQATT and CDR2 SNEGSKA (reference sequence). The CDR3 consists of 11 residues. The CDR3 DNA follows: TGCAGTGCGGACGGGAAAGAGAGCCAGTACTTC. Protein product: CSADGKESQYF.